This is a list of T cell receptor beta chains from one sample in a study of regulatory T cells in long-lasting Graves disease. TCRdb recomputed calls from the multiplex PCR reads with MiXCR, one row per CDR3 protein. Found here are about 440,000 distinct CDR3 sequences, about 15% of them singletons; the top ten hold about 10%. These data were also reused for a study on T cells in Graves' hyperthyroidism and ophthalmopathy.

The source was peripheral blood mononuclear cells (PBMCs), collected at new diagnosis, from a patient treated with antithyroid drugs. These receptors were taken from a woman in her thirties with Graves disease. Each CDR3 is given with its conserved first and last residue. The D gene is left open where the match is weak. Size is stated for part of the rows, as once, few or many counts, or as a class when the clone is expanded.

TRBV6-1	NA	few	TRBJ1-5	CASTSKWDNSNQPQHF	TGTGCCAGCACCTCTAAGTGGGACAATAGCAATCAGCCCCAGCATTTT
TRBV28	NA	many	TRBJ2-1	CATRQYNEQFF	TGTGCCACTCGACAGTACAATGAGCAGTTCTTC
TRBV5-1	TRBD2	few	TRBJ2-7	CASSSGTSGRLGGYKQYF	TGCGCCAGCAGCTCCGGGACTAGCGGGAGATTGGGCGGCTACAAGCAGTACTTC
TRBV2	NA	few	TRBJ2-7	CASRSAPGPYEQYF	TGTGCCAGCAGGTCAGCTCCGGGGCCCTACGAGCAGTACTTC
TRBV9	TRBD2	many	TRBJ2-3	CASSLYSERDPIVSTDTQYF	TGTGCCAGCAGCCTTTACTCGGAGCGGGACCCGATCGTTAGCACAGATACGCAGTATTTT
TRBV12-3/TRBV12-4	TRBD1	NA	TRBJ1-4	CASSLGGTGDEKLFF	TGTGCCAGCAGTTTAGGCGGGACAGGGGATGAAAAACTGTTTTTT
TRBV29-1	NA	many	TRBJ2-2	CSVRTEHTGELFF	TGCAGCGTCCGGACAGAGCACACCGGGGAGCTGTTTTTT
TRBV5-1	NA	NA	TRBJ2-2	CASSLVQGGSGELFF	TGCGCCAGCAGCTTGGTCCAGGGTGGATCCGGGGAGCTGTTTTTT
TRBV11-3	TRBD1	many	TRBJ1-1	CASSGRDRGSTEAFF	TGTGCCAGCAGCGGTCGGGACAGGGGTTCCACTGAAGCTTTCTTT
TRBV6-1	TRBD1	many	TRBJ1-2	CASNLHPGQNYGYTF	TGTGCCAGCAACCTACACCCGGGACAGAACTATGGCTACACCTTC
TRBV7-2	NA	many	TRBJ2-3	CASTKEGTDTQYF	TGTGCCAGCACTAAGGAGGGCACAGATACGCAGTATTTT
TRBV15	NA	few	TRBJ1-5	CATSYRGPSQPQHF	TGTGCCACCAGCTATAGGGGACCCAGCCAGCCCCAGCATTTT
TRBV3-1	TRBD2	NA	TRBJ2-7	CASSQLGTRESYEQYF	TGTGCCAGCAGCCAACTCGGGACTAGAGAATCCTACGAGCAGTACTTC
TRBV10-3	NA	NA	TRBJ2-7	CAISESTVGHGEQYF	TGTGCCATCAGTGAGTCCACAGTTGGACATGGTGAGCAGTACTTC
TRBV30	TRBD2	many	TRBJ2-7	CAWSPGTSASSEQYF	TGTGCCTGGAGTCCTGGGACTAGCGCCTCTAGCGAGCAGTACTTC
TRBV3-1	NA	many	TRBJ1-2	CASSPVGGSYGYTF	TGTGCCAGCAGCCCGGTAGGGGGGAGCTATGGCTACACCTTC
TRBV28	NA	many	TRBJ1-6	CASSLWGNSYNSPLHF	TGTGCCAGCAGTTTATGGGGAAATTCCTATAATTCACCCCTCCACTTT
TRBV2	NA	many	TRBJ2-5	CASSRGPQGGKTQYF	TGTGCCAGCAGCCGTGGACCTCAGGGCGGGAAGACCCAGTACTTC
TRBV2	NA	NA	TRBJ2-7	CASRVTRIEQYF	TGTGCCAGCAGGGTGACTAGGATCGAGCAGTACTTC
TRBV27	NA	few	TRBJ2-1	CASSHPGTYNEQFF	TGTGCCAGCAGCCACCCCGGGACATACAATGAGCAGTTCTTC
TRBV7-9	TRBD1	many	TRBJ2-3	CASSTTQGVQADTQYF	TGTGCCAGCAGCACGACCCAGGGGGTTCAAGCAGATACGCAGTATTTT
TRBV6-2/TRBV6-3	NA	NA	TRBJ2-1	CASSFIEGNEQFF	TGTGCCAGCAGTTTTATAGAGGGGAATGAGCAGTTCTTC
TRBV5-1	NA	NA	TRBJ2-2	CASSKDYPGELFF	TGCGCCAGCAGCAAGGACTACCCCGGGGAGCTGTTTTTT
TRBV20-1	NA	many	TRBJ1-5	CSARDRRSRGQPQHF	TGCAGTGCTAGAGATCGTCGGTCTCGGGGTCAGCCCCAGCATTTT
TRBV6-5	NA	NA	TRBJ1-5	CASSYGGGSNQPQHF	TGTGCCAGCAGTTACGGGGGGGGTAGCAATCAGCCCCAGCATTTT
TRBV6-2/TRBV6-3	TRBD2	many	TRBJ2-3	CASSYRDYSTDTQYF	TGTGCCAGCAGTTACCGGGACTATAGCACAGATACGCAGTATTTT
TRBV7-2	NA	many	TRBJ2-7	CASSAGPQYEQYF	TGTGCCAGCAGCGCCGGGCCACAGTACGAGCAGTACTTC
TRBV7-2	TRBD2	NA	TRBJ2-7	CASSSSGRRGSYEQYF	TGTGCCAGCAGCTCTAGCGGGAGGAGGGGGTCCTACGAGCAGTACTTC
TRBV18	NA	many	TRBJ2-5	CASSPTGIQETQYF	TGTGCCAGCTCACCAACGGGTATACAAGAGACCCAGTACTTC
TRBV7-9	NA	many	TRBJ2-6	CASRGVVSGANVLTF	TGTGCCAGCAGGGGGGTGGTCTCTGGGGCCAACGTCCTGACTTTC
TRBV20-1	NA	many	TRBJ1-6	CSARDSRGASYNSPLHF	TGCAGTGCTAGAGATTCAAGGGGGGCCTCCTATAATTCACCCCTCCACTTT
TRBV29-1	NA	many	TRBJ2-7	CSVKGEQYF	TGCAGCGTTAAGGGGGAGCAGTACTTC
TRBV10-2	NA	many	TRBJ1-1	CASSVALNTEAFF	TGCGCCAGCAGTGTGGCACTGAACACTGAAGCTTTCTTT
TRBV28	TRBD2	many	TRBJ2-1	CASSLGVAGYEQFF	TGTGCCAGCAGTTTGGGGGTAGCGGGATATGAGCAGTTCTTC
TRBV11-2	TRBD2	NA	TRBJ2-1	CASSTGRGLAAYNEQFF	TGTGCCAGCAGCACAGGGCGGGGACTAGCGGCCTACAATGAGCAGTTCTTC
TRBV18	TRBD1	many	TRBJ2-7	CASSPWSGQKGSYEQYF	TGTGCCAGCTCACCATGGTCGGGACAGAAAGGCTCCTACGAGCAGTACTTC
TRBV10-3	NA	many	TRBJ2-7	CAIREKQGGNEQYF	TGTGCCATCAGAGAGAAACAGGGAGGGAACGAGCAGTACTTC
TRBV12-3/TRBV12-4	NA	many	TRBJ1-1	CASSLTGSPIEAFF	TGTGCCAGCAGTTTAACAGGTTCCCCGATCGAGGCTTTCTTT
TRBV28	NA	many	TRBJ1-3	CASAPARDTIYF	TGTGCCAGCGCCCCTGCCCGGGACACCATATATTTT
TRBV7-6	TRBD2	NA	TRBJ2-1	CASSLARLAGVGEQFF	TGTGCCAGCAGCTTAGCTCGGCTAGCGGGAGTTGGTGAGCAGTTCTTC
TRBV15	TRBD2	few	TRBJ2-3	CATGSGRINTQYF	TGTGCCACCGGTAGCGGGAGGATAAATACGCAGTATTTT
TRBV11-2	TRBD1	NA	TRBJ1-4	CASSTEDRDNEKLFF	TGTGCCAGCAGCACTGAGGACAGGGATAATGAAAAACTGTTTTTT
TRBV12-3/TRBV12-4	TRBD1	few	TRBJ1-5	CASEGQGHQPQHF	TGTGCCAGCGAGGGACAGGGCCATCAGCCCCAGCATTTT
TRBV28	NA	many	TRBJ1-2	CASSPLKTDIYGYTF	TGTGCCAGCAGTCCCCTGAAAACAGACATCTATGGCTACACCTTC
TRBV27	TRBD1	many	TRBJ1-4	CASSSWTGGNEKLFF	TGTGCCAGCAGTTCGTGGACAGGGGGTAATGAAAAACTGTTTTTT
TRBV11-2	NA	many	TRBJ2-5	CASSLAGVETQYF	TGTGCCAGCAGCTTAGCGGGAGTGGAGACCCAGTACTTC
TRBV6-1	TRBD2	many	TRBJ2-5	CASSASTSSLPETQYF	TGTGCCAGCAGTGCTTCGACTAGCTCCCTTCCAGAGACCCAGTACTTC
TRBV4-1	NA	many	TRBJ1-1	CASSQLQEARTEAFF	TGCGCCAGCAGCCAACTACAGGAGGCCCGCACTGAAGCTTTCTTT
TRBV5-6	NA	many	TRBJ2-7	CASSLRSVEQYF	TGTGCCAGCAGCTTGAGGTCGGTCGAGCAGTACTTC
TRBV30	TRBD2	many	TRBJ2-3	CAWSSAGGSDTQYF	TGTGCCTGGAGTTCGGCGGGAGGATCAGATACGCAGTATTTT
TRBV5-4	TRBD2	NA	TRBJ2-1	CASSFKLAGEERQFF	TGTGCCAGCAGCTTTAAACTAGCGGGAGAGGAGCGGCAGTTCTTC
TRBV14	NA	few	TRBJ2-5	CASSPTHFQPQETQYF	TGTGCCAGCAGCCCAACTCACTTCCAGCCCCAAGAGACCCAGTACTTC